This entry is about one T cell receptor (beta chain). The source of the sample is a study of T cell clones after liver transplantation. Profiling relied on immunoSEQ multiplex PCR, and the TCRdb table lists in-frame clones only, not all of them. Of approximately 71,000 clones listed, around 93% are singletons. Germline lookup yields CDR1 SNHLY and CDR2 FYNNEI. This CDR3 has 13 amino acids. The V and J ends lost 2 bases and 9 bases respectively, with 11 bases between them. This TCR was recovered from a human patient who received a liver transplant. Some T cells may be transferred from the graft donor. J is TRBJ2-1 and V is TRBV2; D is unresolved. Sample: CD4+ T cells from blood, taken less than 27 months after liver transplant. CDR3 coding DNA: TGTGCCAGCAGTGAATATTTGGGTAGTGAGCAGTTCTTC. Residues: CASSEYLGSEQFF.